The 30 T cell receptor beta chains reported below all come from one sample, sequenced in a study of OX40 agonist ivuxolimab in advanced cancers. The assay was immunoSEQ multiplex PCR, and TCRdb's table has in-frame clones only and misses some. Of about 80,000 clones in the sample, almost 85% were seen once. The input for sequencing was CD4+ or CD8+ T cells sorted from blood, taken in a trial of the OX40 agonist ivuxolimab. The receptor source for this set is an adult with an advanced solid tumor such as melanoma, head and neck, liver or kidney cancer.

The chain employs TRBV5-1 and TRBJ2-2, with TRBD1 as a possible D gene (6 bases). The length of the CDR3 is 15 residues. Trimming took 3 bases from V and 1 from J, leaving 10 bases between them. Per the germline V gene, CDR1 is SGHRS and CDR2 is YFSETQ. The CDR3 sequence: CASSSGELNTGELFF. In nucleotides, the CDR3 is TGCGCCAGCAGCTCAGGGGAACTGAACACCGGGGAGCTGTTTTTT.

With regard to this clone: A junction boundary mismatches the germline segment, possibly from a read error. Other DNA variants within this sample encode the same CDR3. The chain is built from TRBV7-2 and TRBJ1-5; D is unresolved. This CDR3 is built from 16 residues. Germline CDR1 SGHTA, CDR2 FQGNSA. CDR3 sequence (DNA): TGCGCCAGCAGCTCGACTTACGGGTTAGGCAATCAGCCCCAGCATTTT. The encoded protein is CASSSTYGLGNQPQHF.

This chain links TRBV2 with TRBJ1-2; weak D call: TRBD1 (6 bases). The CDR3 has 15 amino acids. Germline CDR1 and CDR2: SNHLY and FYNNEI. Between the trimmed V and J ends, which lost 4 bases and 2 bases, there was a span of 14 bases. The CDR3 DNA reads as TGTGCCAGCAGTGTACTACAGGGAGGAAACTATGGCTACACCTTC. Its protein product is CASSVLQGGNYGYTF.

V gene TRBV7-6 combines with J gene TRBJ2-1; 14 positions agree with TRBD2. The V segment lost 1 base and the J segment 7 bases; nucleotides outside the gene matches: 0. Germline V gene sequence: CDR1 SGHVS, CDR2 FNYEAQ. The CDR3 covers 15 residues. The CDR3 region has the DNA TGTGCCAGCAGCTTAGGACTAGCGGGGGGGAATGAGCAGTTCTTC. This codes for CASSLGLAGGNEQFF.

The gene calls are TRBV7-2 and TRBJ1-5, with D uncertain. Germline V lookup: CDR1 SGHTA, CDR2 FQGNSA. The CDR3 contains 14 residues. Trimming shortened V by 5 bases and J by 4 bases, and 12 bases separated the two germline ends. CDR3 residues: CASSLWTVNQPQHF. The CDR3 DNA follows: TGTGCCAGCAGCCTATGGACGGTGAATCAGCCCCAGCATTTT.

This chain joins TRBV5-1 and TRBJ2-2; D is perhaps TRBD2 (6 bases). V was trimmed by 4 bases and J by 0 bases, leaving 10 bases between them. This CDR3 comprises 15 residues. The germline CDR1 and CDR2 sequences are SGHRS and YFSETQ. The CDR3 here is CASSAGRTNTGELFF. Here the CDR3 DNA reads TGCGCCAGCAGCGCGGGACGCACGAACACCGGGGAGCTGTTTTTT. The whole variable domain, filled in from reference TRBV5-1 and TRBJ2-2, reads KAGVTQTPRYLIKTRGQQVTLSCSPISGHRSVSWYQQTPGQGLQFLFEYFSETQRNKGNFPGRFSGRQFSNSRSEMNVSTLELGDSALYLCASSAGRTNTGELFFGEGSRLTVL.

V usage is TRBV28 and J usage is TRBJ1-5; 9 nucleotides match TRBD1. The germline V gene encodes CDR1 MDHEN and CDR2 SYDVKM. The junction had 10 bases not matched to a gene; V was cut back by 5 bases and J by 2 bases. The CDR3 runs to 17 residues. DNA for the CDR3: TGTGCCAGCAGTCTCCACAGGGGGCGAGACGGCAATCAGCCCCAGCATTTT. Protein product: CASSLHRGRDGNQPQHF. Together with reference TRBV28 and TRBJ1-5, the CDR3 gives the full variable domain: DVKVTQSSRYLVKRTGEKVFLECVQDMDHENMFWYRQDPGLGLRLIYFSYDVKMKEKGDIPEGYSVSREKKERFSLILESASTNQTSMYLCASSLHRGRDGNQPQHFGDGTRLSIL.

The CDR3 nucleotides are TGTGCCAGCAGCCCCAGGGGGTCCACCTACGAGCAGTACTTC. This codes for CASSPRGSTYEQYF. The chain recombines TRBV7-8 with TRBJ2-5; 7 nucleotides match TRBD1. The DNA end is a closer match to TRBJ2-7, so the J assignment may be wrong. Germline CDR1 is SGHVS and CDR2 is FQNEAQ. The CDR3 covers 14 residues.

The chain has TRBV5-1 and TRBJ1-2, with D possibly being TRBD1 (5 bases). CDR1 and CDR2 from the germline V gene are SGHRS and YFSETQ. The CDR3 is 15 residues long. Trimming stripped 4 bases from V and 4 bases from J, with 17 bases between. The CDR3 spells CASSLEGFPVYGYTF. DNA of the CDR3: TGCGCCAGCAGCCTTGAGGGGTTTCCCGTCTATGGCTACACCTTC.

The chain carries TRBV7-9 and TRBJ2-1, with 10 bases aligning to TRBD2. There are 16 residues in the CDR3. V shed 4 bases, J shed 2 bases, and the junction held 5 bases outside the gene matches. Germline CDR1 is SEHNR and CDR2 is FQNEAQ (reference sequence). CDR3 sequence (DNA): TGTGCCAGCAGCTCCTTAGCGGGGGGACCCTACAATGAGCAGTTCTTC. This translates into CASSSLAGGPYNEQFF.

The CDR3 nucleotides read TGCGCCAGCAGTGAGTCGAGACAGGACTCCTACGAGCAGTACTTC. Translating gives CASSESRQDSYEQYF. The chain employs TRBV4-3 and TRBJ2-7, with D tentatively TRBD1 (6 bases). CDR1 is LGHNA, CDR2 YSLEER, per germline. V was trimmed by 6 bases and J by 0 bases, leaving 15 bases between them. The CDR3 sequence is 15 residues long.

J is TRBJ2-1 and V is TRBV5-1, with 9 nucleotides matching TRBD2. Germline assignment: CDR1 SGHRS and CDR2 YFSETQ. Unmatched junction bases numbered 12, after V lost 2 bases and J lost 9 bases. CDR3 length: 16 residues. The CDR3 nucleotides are TGCGCCAGCAGCTTCCTTAGCGGGAGAACCACCAGTGAGCAGTTCTTC. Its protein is CASSFLSGRTTSEQFF. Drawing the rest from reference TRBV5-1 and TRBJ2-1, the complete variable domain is KAGVTQTPRYLIKTRGQQVTLSCSPISGHRSVSWYQQTPGQGLQFLFEYFSETQRNKGNFPGRFSGRQFSNSRSEMNVSTLELGDSALYLCASSFLSGRTTSEQFFGPGTRLTVL.

The CDR3 nucleotides are TGTGCCACCAGCATGGACAGGGACATTGGGCCCCAGCATTTT. Its protein product is CATSMDRDIGPQHF. This chain links TRBV15 with TRBJ1-5; 8 bases fit TRBD1. CDR1 and CDR2 (germline): LNHNV, YYDKDF (reference sequence). After removal of 4 bases from V and 9 bases from J, the junction contained 8 bases not matched to a gene. The CDR3 sequence is 14 residues long.

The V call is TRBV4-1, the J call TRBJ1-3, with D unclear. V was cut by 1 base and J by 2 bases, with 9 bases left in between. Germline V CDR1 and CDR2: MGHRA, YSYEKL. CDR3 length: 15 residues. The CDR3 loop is CASSQGRTAGNTIYF. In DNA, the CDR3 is TGCGCCAGCAGCCAAGGGAGAACGGCTGGAAACACCATATATTTT.

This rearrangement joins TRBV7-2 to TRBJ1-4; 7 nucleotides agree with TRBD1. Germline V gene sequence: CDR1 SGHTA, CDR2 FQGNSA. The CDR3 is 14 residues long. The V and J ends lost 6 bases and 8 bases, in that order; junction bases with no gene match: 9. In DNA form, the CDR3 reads TGTGCCAGCAGTTTGACAGGGCTTCGGGAAAAACTGTTTTTT. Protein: CASSLTGLREKLFF. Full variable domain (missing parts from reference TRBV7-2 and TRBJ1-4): GAGVSQSPSNKVTEKGKDVELRCDPISGHTALYWYRQSLGQGLEFLIYFQGNSAPDKSGLPSDRFSAERTGGSVSTLTIQRTQQEDSAVYLCASSLTGLREKLFFGSGTQLSVL.

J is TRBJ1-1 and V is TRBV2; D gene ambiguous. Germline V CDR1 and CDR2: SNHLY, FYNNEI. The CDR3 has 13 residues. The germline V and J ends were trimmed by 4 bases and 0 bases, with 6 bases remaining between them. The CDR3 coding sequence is TGTGCCAGCAGTGGTAAGGTGAACACTGAAGCTTTCTTT. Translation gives CASSGKVNTEAFF.

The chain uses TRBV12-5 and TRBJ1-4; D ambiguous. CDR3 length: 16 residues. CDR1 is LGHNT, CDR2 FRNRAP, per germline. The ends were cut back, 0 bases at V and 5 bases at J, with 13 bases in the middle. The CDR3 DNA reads TGTGCTAGTGGTTTGGTACTCCCGGACGGGAATGAAAAACTGTTTTTT. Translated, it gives CASGLVLPDGNEKLFF.

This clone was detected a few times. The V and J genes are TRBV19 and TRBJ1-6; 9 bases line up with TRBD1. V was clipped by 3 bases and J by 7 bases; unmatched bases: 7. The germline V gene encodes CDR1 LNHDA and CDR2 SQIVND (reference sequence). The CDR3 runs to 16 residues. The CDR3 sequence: CASSINRQGGNSPLHF. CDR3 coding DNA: TGTGCCAGTAGTATTAACCGACAGGGGGGGAATTCACCCCTCCACTTT.

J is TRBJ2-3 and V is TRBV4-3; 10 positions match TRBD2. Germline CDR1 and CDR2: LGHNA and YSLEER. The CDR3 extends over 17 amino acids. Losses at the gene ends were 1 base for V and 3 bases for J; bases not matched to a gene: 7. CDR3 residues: CASSQASSGGATDTQYF. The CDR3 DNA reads TGCGCCAGCAGCCAAGCATCGAGCGGGGGGGCGACAGATACGCAGTATTTT.

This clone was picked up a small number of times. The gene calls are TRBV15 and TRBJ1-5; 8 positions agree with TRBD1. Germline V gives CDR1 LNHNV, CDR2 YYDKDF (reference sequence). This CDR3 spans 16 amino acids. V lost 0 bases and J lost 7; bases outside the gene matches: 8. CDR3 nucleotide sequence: TGTGCCACCAGCAGAGATCTGGGGGACAGGCCGCAGCCCCAGCATTTT. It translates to CATSRDLGDRPQPQHF.

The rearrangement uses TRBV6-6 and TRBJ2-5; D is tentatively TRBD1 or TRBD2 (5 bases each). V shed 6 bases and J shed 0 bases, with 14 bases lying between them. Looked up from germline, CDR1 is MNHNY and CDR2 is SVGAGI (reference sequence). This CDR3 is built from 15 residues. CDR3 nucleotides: TGTGCCAGCAGCTACCTTGGGACGGACCAAGAGACCCAGTACTTC. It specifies CASSYLGTDQETQYF.

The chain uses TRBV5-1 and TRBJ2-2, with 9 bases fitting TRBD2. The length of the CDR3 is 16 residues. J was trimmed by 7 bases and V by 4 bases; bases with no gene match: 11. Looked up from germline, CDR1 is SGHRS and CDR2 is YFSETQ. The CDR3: CASSGVAGGPIGELFF. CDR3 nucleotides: TGCGCCAGCAGCGGAGTCGCGGGAGGGCCCATCGGGGAGCTGTTTTTT.

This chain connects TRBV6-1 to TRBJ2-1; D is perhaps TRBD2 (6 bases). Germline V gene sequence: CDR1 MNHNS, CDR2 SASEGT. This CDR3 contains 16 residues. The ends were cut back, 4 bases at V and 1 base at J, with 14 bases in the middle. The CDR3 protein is CASSGGGTSSYNEQFF. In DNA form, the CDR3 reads TGTGCCAGCAGTGGGGGTGGGACTTCGTCCTACAATGAGCAGTTCTTC.

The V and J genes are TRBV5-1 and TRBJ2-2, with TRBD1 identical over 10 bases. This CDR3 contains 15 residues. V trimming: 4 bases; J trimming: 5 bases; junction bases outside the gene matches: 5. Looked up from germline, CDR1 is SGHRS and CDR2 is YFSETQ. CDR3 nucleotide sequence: TGCGCCAGCAGCATGCGGGACAGGGGAACCGGGGAGCTGTTTTTT. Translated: CASSMRDRGTGELFF. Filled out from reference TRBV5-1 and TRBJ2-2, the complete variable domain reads KAGVTQTPRYLIKTRGQQVTLSCSPISGHRSVSWYQQTPGQGLQFLFEYFSETQRNKGNFPGRFSGRQFSNSRSEMNVSTLELGDSALYLCASSMRDRGTGELFFGEGSRLTVL.

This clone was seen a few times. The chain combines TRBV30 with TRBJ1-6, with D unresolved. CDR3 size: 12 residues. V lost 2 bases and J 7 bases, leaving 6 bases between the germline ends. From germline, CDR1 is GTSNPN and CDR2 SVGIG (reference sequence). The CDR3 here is CAWSLGNSPLHF. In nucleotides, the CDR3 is TGTGCCTGGAGTTTGGGGAATTCACCCCTCCACTTT.

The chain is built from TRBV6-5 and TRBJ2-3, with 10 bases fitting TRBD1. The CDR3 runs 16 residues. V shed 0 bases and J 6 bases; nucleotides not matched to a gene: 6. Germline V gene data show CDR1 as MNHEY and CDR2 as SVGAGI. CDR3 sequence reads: CASSYSGTGVGDTQYF. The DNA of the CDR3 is TGTGCCAGCAGTTACTCAGGGACAGGGGTGGGGGATACGCAGTATTTT.

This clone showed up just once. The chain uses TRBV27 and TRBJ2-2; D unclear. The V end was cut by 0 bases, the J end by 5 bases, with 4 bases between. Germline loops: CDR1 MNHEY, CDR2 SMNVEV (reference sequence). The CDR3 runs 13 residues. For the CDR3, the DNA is TGTGCCAGCAGTTTATCAGGGACCGGGGAGCTGTTTTTT. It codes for CASSLSGTGELFF.

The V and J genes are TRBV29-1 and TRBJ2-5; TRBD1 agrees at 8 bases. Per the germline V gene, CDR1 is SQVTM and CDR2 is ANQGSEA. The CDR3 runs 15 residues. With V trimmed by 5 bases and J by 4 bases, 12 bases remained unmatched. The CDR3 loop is CSVKSRQGAPETQYF. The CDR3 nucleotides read TGCAGCGTTAAGAGTCGGCAGGGGGCCCCAGAGACCCAGTACTTC.

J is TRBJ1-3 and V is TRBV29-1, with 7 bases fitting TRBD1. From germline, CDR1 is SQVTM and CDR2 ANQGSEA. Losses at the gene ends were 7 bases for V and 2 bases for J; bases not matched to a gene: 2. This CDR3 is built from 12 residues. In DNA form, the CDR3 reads TGCAGCGGCACAGGGGCTGGAAACACCATATATTTT. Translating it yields CSGTGAGNTIYF.

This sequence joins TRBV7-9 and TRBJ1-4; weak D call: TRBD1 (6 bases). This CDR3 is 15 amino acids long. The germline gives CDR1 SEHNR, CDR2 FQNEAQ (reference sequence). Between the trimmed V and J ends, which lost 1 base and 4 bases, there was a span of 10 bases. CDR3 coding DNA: TGTGCCAGCAGCTTAGGCGGACAGATTAATGAAAAACTGTTTTTT. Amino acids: CASSLGGQINEKLFF.